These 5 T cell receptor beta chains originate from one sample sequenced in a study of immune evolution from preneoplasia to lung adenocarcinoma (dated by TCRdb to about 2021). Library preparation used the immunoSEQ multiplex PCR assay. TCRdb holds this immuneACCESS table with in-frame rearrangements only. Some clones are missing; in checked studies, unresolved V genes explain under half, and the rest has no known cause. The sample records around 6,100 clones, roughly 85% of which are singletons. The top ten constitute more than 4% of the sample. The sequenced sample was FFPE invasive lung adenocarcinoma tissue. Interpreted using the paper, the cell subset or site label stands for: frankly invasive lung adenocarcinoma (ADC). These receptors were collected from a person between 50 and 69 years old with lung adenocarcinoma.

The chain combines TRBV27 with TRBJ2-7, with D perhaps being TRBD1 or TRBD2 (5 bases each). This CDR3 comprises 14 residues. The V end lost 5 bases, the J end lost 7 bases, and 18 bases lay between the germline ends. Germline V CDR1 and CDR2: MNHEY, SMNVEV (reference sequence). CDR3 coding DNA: TGTGCCAGCAGTCCGGGACGTAAGATGAGGGAGCAGTACTTC. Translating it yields CASSPGRKMREQYF.

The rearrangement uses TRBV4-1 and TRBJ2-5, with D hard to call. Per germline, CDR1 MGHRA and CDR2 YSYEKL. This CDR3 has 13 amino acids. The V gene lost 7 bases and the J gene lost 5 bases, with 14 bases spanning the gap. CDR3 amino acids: CASTQTGWETQYF. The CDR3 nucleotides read TGCGCCAGCACTCAGACCGGTTGGGAGACCCAGTACTTC.

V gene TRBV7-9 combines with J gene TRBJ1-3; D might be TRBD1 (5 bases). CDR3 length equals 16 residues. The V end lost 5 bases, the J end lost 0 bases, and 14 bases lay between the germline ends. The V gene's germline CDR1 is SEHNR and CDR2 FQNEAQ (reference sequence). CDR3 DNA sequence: TGTGCCAGCAGCAGACTAGGGGACCGCTCTGGAAACACCATATATTTT. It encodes CASSRLGDRSGNTIYF.

The DNA of the CDR3 is TGCGCCAGCAGTCCGACGAAGGGTAGCAATCAGCCCCAGCATTTT. It encodes CASSPTKGSNQPQHF. This chain uses TRBV23-1 with TRBJ1-5, with D uncertain. TRBV23-1 falls under the ORF class, with uncertain function. The V end was cut by 4 bases, the J end by 0 bases, with 10 bases between. The CDR3 has 15 residues.

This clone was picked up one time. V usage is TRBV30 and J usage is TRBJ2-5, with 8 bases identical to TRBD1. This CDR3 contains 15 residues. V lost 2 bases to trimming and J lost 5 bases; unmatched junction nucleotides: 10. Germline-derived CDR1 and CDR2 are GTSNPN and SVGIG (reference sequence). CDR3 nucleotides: TGTGCCTGGAGTACCTGGACAGGGTATGTGGAGACCCAGTACTTC. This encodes CAWSTWTGYVETQYF.